This entry lists 32 T cell receptor beta chains sequenced from one sample in a study of T cells after yellow fever vaccination. TCRdb passed the 5' RACE reads through MiXCR, listing each CDR3 protein once. This sample has 310,000 or so distinct CDR3 sequences, with 6.8% found just once. Sequences were derived from PBMCs, sampled 35 to 50 days after the first yellow fever vaccination. The receptors here all came from a man between 18 and 35 years old who received the YFV17D yellow fever vaccine.

There are many counts of this clonotype. The CDR3 is CASSPTSGGNQPQHF. The CDR3 DNA sequence: TGCGCCAGCAGCCCCACGTCGGGGGGCAATCAGCCCCAGCATTTT. This chain uses TRBV5-1 with TRBJ1-5; tentative D call: TRBD1 (5 bases). Germline V gene lookup returns CDR1 SGHRS and CDR2 YFSETQ. With 4 bases removed from V and 2 bases from J, the gap between germline ends came to 13 bases. This CDR3 spans 15 amino acids.

This clonotype has ten or more counts. V gene TRBV20-1 combines with J gene TRBJ2-7, with 7 bases fitting TRBD2. With V trimmed by 3 bases and J by 4 bases, 3 bases remained unmatched. There are 12 residues in the CDR3. Germline lookup yields CDR1 DFQATT and CDR2 SNEGSKA (reference sequence). The CDR3 DNA reads as TGCAGTGCTAGCCGGCGGGGGTACGAGCAGTACTTC. Translated: CSASRRGYEQYF.

This clonotype was found many times. The chain uses TRBV24-1 and TRBJ2-1; D may be TRBD1 (6 bases). Germline CDR1 and CDR2: KGHDR and SFDVKD. This CDR3 spans 15 amino acids. Trimming cost V 2 bases and J 8 bases, with 15 bases left between them. The CDR3 DNA follows: TGTGCCACCAGTGATTACCCTGGGGGCCGCGATGAGCAGTTCTTC. Its translation: CATSDYPGGRDEQFF.

This clonotype was seen ten or more times. The chain joins TRBV7-9 to TRBJ2-1; tentatively, D is TRBD2 (6 bases). This CDR3 is built from 11 residues. Germline CDR1 is SEHNR and CDR2 is FQNEAQ (reference sequence). The ends were cut back, 6 bases at V and 10 bases at J, with 10 bases in the middle. The CDR3 protein is CASSPRGEQFF. DNA of the CDR3: TGTGCCAGCAGTCCGCGGGGCGAGCAGTTCTTC.

The rearrangement uses TRBV7-9 and TRBJ1-6, with D perhaps matching TRBD1 (6 bases). V was shortened by 3 bases and J by 9 bases, with 15 bases between the two germline ends. The CDR3 totals 15 residues. Germline CDR1 SEHNR, CDR2 FQNEAQ (reference sequence). This CDR3 is CASSLDSIVGSPLHF. CDR3 sequence (DNA): TGTGCCAGCAGCTTGGACAGCATTGTAGGTTCACCCCTCCACTTT.

This clonotype was found a few times. The V and J genes are TRBV6-5 and TRBJ1-3; the D gene is possibly TRBD1 (5 bases). This CDR3 is 17 amino acids long. From germline, CDR1 is MNHEY and CDR2 SVGAGI. The V end was cut by 0 bases, the J end by 0 bases, with 12 bases between. In DNA, the CDR3 is TGTGCCAGCAGTTACTCGACAGCGAAGTCCTCTGGAAACACCATATATTTT. It is translated as CASSYSTAKSSGNTIYF.

The chain recombines TRBV12-3 or TRBV12-4 with TRBJ1-2; 7 nucleotides align to TRBD1. This CDR3 is built from 13 residues. V lost 6 bases to trimming and J lost 1 base; unmatched junction nucleotides: 2. The CDR3 region is CASRHRGNYGYTF. The CDR3 region has the DNA TGTGCCAGCAGACACAGGGGTAACTATGGCTACACCTTC.

There are many counts of this clonotype. At one boundary the junction diverges from the germline segment, which might be a read error. V is TRBV2 and J is TRBJ2-5; weak D call: TRBD1 (6 bases). The CDR3 spans 14 residues. Germline lookup yields CDR1 SNHLY and CDR2 FYNNEI. CDR3: CASSAGRAGQYSGF. CDR3 bases: TGTGCCAGCAGTGCCGGAAGGGCAGGACAGTACAGCGGCTTC.

The rearrangement joins TRBV6-1 to TRBJ2-3, with a tentative D call TRBD1 (6 bases). V was cut by 7 bases and J by 1 base, with 12 bases left in between. Germline CDR1 and CDR2: MNHNS and SASEGT. This CDR3 spans 14 amino acids. CDR3 in amino acids: CASKAGEGTDTQYF. The CDR3 bases are TGTGCCAGCAAGGCAGGGGAAGGCACAGATACGCAGTATTTT.

The chain joins TRBV7-6 to TRBJ2-1; 7 bases line up with TRBD2. Germline V gene sequence: CDR1 SGHVS, CDR2 FNYEAQ. The junction had 4 bases not matched to a gene; V was cut back by 4 bases and J by 1 base. This CDR3 contains 15 residues. The CDR3 reads CASSSRGLSYNEQFF. In nucleotides, the CDR3 is TGTGCCAGCAGCTCAAGGGGACTATCCTACAATGAGCAGTTCTTC.

A few counts support this clonotype. The V call is TRBV5-1, the J call TRBJ2-4; D not certain. Germline V CDR1 and CDR2: SGHRS, YFSETQ. V shed 6 bases and J shed 9 bases, with 16 bases lying between them. CDR3 size: 13 residues. In DNA form, the CDR3 reads TGCGCCAGCACGTCTCCTAGTTCGCCCATTCAGTACTTC. Translation gives CASTSPSSPIQYF.

This clonotype was counted a single time. One end of the junction does not line up with germline, which may come from a read error. V usage is TRBV20-1 and J usage is TRBJ2-5, with a weak D call TRBD2 (5 bases). The CDR3 has 14 amino acids. Germline V gene sequence: CDR1 DFQATT, CDR2 SNEGSKA (reference sequence). CDR3 bases: TGCTGTGCGACGGACGGGGAGTACCAAGAGACCCAGTACTTC. Protein product: CCATDGEYQETQYF.

CDR3 in DNA: TGTGCCAGCAGCGCGGCGGCGGTGAACACTGAAGCTTTCTTT. It translates to CASSAAAVNTEAFF. The V call is TRBV5-4, the J call TRBJ1-1, with no clear D. The length of the CDR3 is 14 residues. Per the germline V gene, CDR1 is SGHNT and CDR2 is YYREEE (reference sequence). V was clipped by 4 bases and J by 0 bases, with 10 bases between them.

This sequence joins TRBV5-6 and TRBJ2-3; D is tentatively TRBD1 or TRBD2 (7 bases each). CDR1 and CDR2 from the germline V gene are SGHDT and YYEEEE. The CDR3 sequence is 15 residues long. The V gene lost 0 bases and the J gene lost 4 bases, with 12 bases spanning the gap. For the CDR3, the DNA is TGTGCCAGCAGCTTGGAACAGGGGAGGGCAGATACGCAGTATTTT. Translation gives CASSLEQGRADTQYF.

This clonotype was observed a handful of times. This sequence joins TRBV9 and TRBJ2-1; a weak D match, TRBD2 (6 bases). Trimming stripped 3 bases from V and 4 bases from J, with 11 bases between. The germline CDR1 and CDR2 sequences are SGDLS and YYNGEE. The CDR3 spans 14 residues. The DNA of the CDR3 is TGTGCCAGCAGCGGGGGACTGGCGTACAATGAGCAGTTCTTC. It specifies CASSGGLAYNEQFF.

The chain couples TRBV4-2 to TRBJ2-5; possibly TRBD1 for D (6 bases). The V gene's germline CDR1 is LGHNA and CDR2 YNFKEQ. Trimming pared 1 base from V and 0 bases from J, leaving 12 bases between. The CDR3 runs to 16 residues. CDR3 sequence reads: CASSQGDTGYQETQYF. DNA for the CDR3: TGTGCCAGCAGCCAAGGGGACACTGGGTACCAAGAGACCCAGTACTTC.

In this sample, this clonotype turned up a few times. The chain recombines TRBV4-1 with TRBJ1-1; D may be TRBD1 (5 bases). Germline V lookup: CDR1 MGHRA, CDR2 YSYEKL. This CDR3 region has 14 residues. Trimming pared 3 bases from V and 11 bases from J, leaving 19 bases between. In DNA, the CDR3 is TGCGCCAGCAGCCACCCTGAGGGAGGGGCGAGGGCTTTCTTT. Translating it yields CASSHPEGGARAFF.

V usage is TRBV19 and J usage is TRBJ2-3; TRBD1 might be the D (6 bases). The CDR3 is made up of 14 amino acids. The V end was cut by 5 bases, the J end by 6 bases, with 15 bases between. The germline gives CDR1 LNHDA, CDR2 SQIVND (reference sequence). CDR3 residues: CASSPLDSRDTQYF. The CDR3 DNA follows: TGTGCCAGTAGTCCCCTGGACAGTCGGGATACGCAGTATTTT.

This clonotype showed up just a few times. The rearrangement joins TRBV5-1 to TRBJ2-1, with no clear D. Trimming left V 4 bases short and J 9 bases short, with 20 bases between. The CDR3 contains 15 residues. Germline V gene lookup returns CDR1 SGHRS and CDR2 YFSETQ. CDR3 protein: CASSPPEQLSLEQFF. In nucleotides, the CDR3 is TGCGCCAGCAGCCCCCCGGAACAGCTCTCGCTTGAGCAGTTCTTC. Combining the CDR3 with reference TRBV5-1 and TRBJ2-1 gives the whole variable domain KAGVTQTPRYLIKTRGQQVTLSCSPISGHRSVSWYQQTPGQGLQFLFEYFSETQRNKGNFPGRFSGRQFSNSRSEMNVSTLELGDSALYLCASSPPEQLSLEQFFGPGTRLTVL.

The table lists this clonotype with many counts. V usage is TRBV11-2 and J usage is TRBJ2-1, with 9 bases fitting TRBD2. Germline V gene lookup returns CDR1 SGHAT and CDR2 FQNNGV. The CDR3 is 16 amino acids. Trimming took 7 bases from V and 0 from J; bases not matched to a gene: 7. This CDR3 is CASTAGRGGSYNEQFF. The CDR3 DNA is TGTGCCAGCACCGCCGGGCGGGGGGGCTCCTACAATGAGCAGTTCTTC.

This clonotype appeared many times. The chain recombines TRBV5-1 with TRBJ2-3; no clear D. V lost 0 bases and J lost 2, with 7 bases in between. The CDR3 is 14 amino acids. From germline, CDR1 is SGHRS and CDR2 YFSETQ. CDR3 DNA: TGCGCCAGCAGCTTGGTAGGGATCACAGATACGCAGTATTTT. Its protein product is CASSLVGITDTQYF. The variable domain in full, with the rest retrieved from reference TRBV5-1 and TRBJ2-3, is KAGVTQTPRYLIKTRGQQVTLSCSPISGHRSVSWYQQTPGQGLQFLFEYFSETQRNKGNFPGRFSGRQFSNSRSEMNVSTLELGDSALYLCASSLVGITDTQYFGPGTRLTVL.

This rearrangement joins TRBV19 to TRBJ2-7; D uncertain. With 2 bases removed from V and 1 base from J, the gap between germline ends came to 9 bases. Germline loops: CDR1 LNHDA, CDR2 SQIVND (reference sequence). The CDR3 is 14 residues long. The CDR3, as DNA: TGTGCCAGTAGTATACGTGACGATTCCTACGAGCAGTACTTC. Its protein is CASSIRDDSYEQYF.

This clonotype was counted ten times or more. V gene TRBV6-5 combines with J gene TRBJ1-6; D remains unclear. Germline values: CDR1 MNHEY, CDR2 SVGAGI. The CDR3 has 15 amino acids. Trimming took off 2 bases at V and 8 bases at J, with 13 bases between the two ends. The CDR3 DNA is TGTGCCAGCAGTTACGGGGAGGTTTCGGATTCACCCCTCCACTTT. It codes for CASSYGEVSDSPLHF.

This clonotype was observed a handful of times. The V call is TRBV6-1, the J call TRBJ2-7; TRBD1 aligns across 7 bases. The V gene's germline CDR1 is MNHNS and CDR2 SASEGT. V shed 6 bases, J shed 4 bases, and the junction held 12 bases outside the gene matches. CDR3 length: 15 amino acids. The CDR3 DNA is TGTGCCAGCAGCTCCCCCTCGACAGGGCGGTACGAGCAGTACTTC. Its protein product is CASSSPSTGRYEQYF.

J is TRBJ2-2 and V is TRBV19, with D unclear. V shed 1 base and J shed 7 bases, with 7 bases lying between them. Looked up from germline, CDR1 is LNHDA and CDR2 is SQIVND (reference sequence). The CDR3 is 13 amino acids. CDR3: CASSIAPDGELFF. The CDR3 bases are TGTGCCAGTAGTATAGCGCCAGACGGGGAGCTGTTTTTT.

On this clonotype: This could be a read error, since a much larger clone is one nucleotide away. The conserved phenylalanine or tryptophan normally closing the CDR3 is absent here, so this likely arose from a read error. V and J are TRBV28 and TRBJ2-3; a possible D gene is TRBD2 (5 bases). V was trimmed by 4 bases and J by 7 bases, leaving 6 bases between them. The CDR3 contains 11 residues. From germline, CDR1 is MDHEN and CDR2 SYDVKM. The CDR3: CASSWEYTQYC. CDR3 DNA: TGTGCCAGCAGTTGGGAGTATACGCAGTATTGT.

The chain uses TRBV5-1 and TRBJ1-2; D might be TRBD1 (6 bases). Trimming took 2 bases from V and 8 from J, leaving 13 bases between them. CDR3 size: 13 residues. Germline CDR1 reads SGHRS; CDR2 reads YFSETQ. CDR3 DNA sequence: TGCGCCAGCAGCTTACAGGGCGGGGAAGGCTACACCTTC. Protein: CASSLQGGEGYTF.

The genes are TRBV21-1 and TRBJ1-2. TRBV21-1 is an annotated pseudogene. The CDR3 contains 15 residues. CDR3 amino acids: CASSKENWTNYGYTF. CDR3 bases: TGTGCCAGCAGCAAAGAAAACTGGACTAACTATGGCTACACCTTC.

The chain employs TRBV28 and TRBJ1-5; TRBD1 is a possible D gene (5 bases). Germline V gene data show CDR1 as MDHEN and CDR2 as SYDVKM. Trimming took off 8 bases at V and 3 bases at J, with 14 bases between the two ends. CDR3 length: 14 amino acids. The CDR3 reads CASDVGRINQPQHF. CDR3 nucleotides: TGTGCCAGCGATGTGGGACGGATCAATCAGCCCCAGCATTTT.

This clonotype was counted ten times or more. This rearrangement joins TRBV10-2 to TRBJ2-7; 10 bases align to TRBD1. J lost 5 bases, V lost 6 bases, and 10 bases had no gene match. Germline CDR1 reads WSHSY; CDR2 reads SAAADI. This CDR3 has 15 amino acids. CDR3 DNA sequence: TGCGCCAGCAGCGACCCGGGACAGGGGTTAGACGAGCAGTACTTC. This translates into CASSDPGQGLDEQYF.

This clonotype has a handful of counts. The V call is TRBV5-5, the J call TRBJ2-2; D remains ambiguous. Germline CDR1 reads SGHKS; CDR2 reads YYEKEE (reference sequence). The CDR3 is 15 residues long. Between the trimmed V and J ends, which lost 0 bases and 5 bases, there was a span of 11 bases. CDR3 sequence (DNA): TGTGCCAGCAGCTTGGCCGGCAGTATTACCGGGGAGCTGTTTTTT. It encodes CASSLAGSITGELFF.

This clonotype was recorded many times. One junction end disagrees with the germline gene, perhaps due to a read error. The gene calls are TRBV7-7 and TRBJ2-1; the D call may be TRBD1 or TRBD2 (5 bases each). CDR1 is SSHAT, CDR2 FNYEAQ, per germline (reference sequence). This CDR3 contains 14 residues. The CDR3 sequence is CASSYGPVGGEQFF. CDR3 sequence (DNA): TGTGCTAGCAGCTACGGACCCGTTGGGGGTGAGCAGTTCTTC.